Listed here are 29 T cell receptor beta chains from one sample, sequenced in a study of human T cells and chemical hapten exposure. Time point described: patch test 3, about 24 weeks after DPC sensitization. Treatment: therapeutic diphenylcyclopropenone sensitization with weekly scalp DPC. A single record per CDR3 protein comes from TCRdb applying MiXCR to the RACE reads. The table has about 160,000 distinct CDR3 sequences, about 27% seen once. Sample: whole blood, taken in connection with sensitization to the hapten diphenylcyclopropenone (DPC). The receptor source for this set is a woman in her late teens or twenties with alopecia areata. Some clones in this sample may be carry-over from other donors' samples.

The V gene is TRBV7-6, the J gene TRBJ2-3, with 12 bases matching TRBD1. CDR1 is SGHVS, CDR2 FNYEAQ, per germline. This CDR3 has 15 residues. After removal of 3 bases from V and 6 bases from J, the junction contained 4 bases not matched to a gene. CDR3 in amino acids: CASSFRDRGPDTQYF. CDR3 bases: TGTGCCAGCAGCTTCCGGGACAGGGGGCCGGATACGCAGTATTTT.

The V gene is TRBV29-1, the J gene TRBJ2-7; D might be TRBD1 or TRBD2, each matching 5 bases. Trimming cost V 1 base and J 0 bases, with 16 bases left between them. Germline loops: CDR1 SQVTM, CDR2 ANQGSEA. The CDR3 consists of 16 residues. DNA for the CDR3: TGCAGCGTTGAAGCCCTAACGGGACGGAGCTCCTACGAGCAGTACTTC. This translates into CSVEALTGRSSYEQYF.

The CDR3 loop is CASSEGQTYEQYF. The CDR3 coding sequence is TGTGCCAGCAGCGAGGGGCAGACCTACGAGCAGTACTTC. V gene TRBV27 combines with J gene TRBJ2-7; D may be TRBD1 or TRBD2 (5 bases each). Germline V gives CDR1 MNHEY, CDR2 SMNVEV (reference sequence). This CDR3 comprises 13 residues. The ends were cut back, 6 bases at V and 2 bases at J, with 11 bases in the middle.

The CDR3 loop is CASSLQLAAYEQYF. The CDR3 nucleotides are TGCGCCAGCAGCTTGCAACTAGCGGCCTACGAGCAGTACTTC. The chain couples TRBV5-1 to TRBJ2-7; 8 positions match TRBD2. Germline-derived CDR1 and CDR2 are SGHRS and YFSETQ. The CDR3 runs 14 residues. With V trimmed by 1 base and J by 2 bases, 2 bases remained unmatched.

CDR3 amino acids: CAWRGYSNQPQHF. The CDR3 coding sequence is TGTGCCTGGAGGGGTTATAGCAATCAGCCCCAGCATTTT. The V gene is TRBV30, the J gene TRBJ1-5, with no clear D. This CDR3 comprises 13 residues. Germline CDR1 is GTSNPN and CDR2 is SVGIG (reference sequence). The ends were cut back, 3 bases at V and 0 bases at J, with 6 bases in the middle.

The rearrangement links TRBV3-1 to TRBJ2-7; TRBD2 agrees at 7 bases. CDR3 length equals 16 residues. The ends lost 1 base at V and 5 bases at J; junction bases unmatched: 11. Germline V lookup: CDR1 LGHDT, CDR2 YNNKEL (reference sequence). CDR3 amino acids: CASSQGPRLAANEQYF. The CDR3 bases are TGTGCCAGCAGCCAAGGTCCGCGACTAGCTGCGAACGAGCAGTACTTC.

The chain employs TRBV6-2 or TRBV6-3 and TRBJ2-7; no firm D call. The CDR3 loop spans 11 amino acids. Trimming removed 5 bases from V and 2 bases from J, with 4 bases in between. Germline V gene data show CDR1 as MNHEY and CDR2 as SVGEGT. Here the CDR3 DNA reads TGTGCCAGCAGTGGCCCCTACGAGCAGTACTTC. It specifies CASSGPYEQYF.

This sequence joins TRBV29-1 and TRBJ2-1; D gene unclear. The CDR3 length is 11 residues. Trimming left V 3 bases short and J 4 bases short, with 4 bases between. Looked up from germline, CDR1 is SQVTM and CDR2 is ANQGSEA. The CDR3 protein is CSVEEYNEQFF. CDR3 coding DNA: TGCAGCGTTGAGGAGTACAATGAGCAGTTCTTC.

V gene TRBV28 combines with J gene TRBJ1-4, with a tentative D call TRBD1 (5 bases). Trimming stripped 3 bases from V and 0 bases from J, with 14 bases between. The CDR3 contains 17 residues. CDR1 is MDHEN and CDR2 is SYDVKM in the germline V gene. The CDR3 DNA reads TGTGCCAGCAGTTTGGGTGACAGTAGGTCAACTAATGAAAAACTGTTTTTT. Protein: CASSLGDSRSTNEKLFF.

This clonotype is a singleton in its sample. The chain carries TRBV5-1 and TRBJ2-2; TRBD2 agrees at 7 bases. Per germline, CDR1 SGHRS and CDR2 YFSETQ. The CDR3 length is 15 residues. Losses at the gene ends were 4 bases for V and 0 bases for J; bases not matched to a gene: 3. CDR3 in DNA: TGCGCCAGCAGCCACGGACTAGCGAACACCGGGGAGCTGTTTTTT. Amino acid sequence: CASSHGLANTGELFF.

This clonotype was detected a few times. The chain combines TRBV9 with TRBJ2-5; D possibly corresponds to TRBD2 (6 bases). Trimming took off 0 bases at V and 1 base at J, with 10 bases between the two ends. This CDR3 is 15 amino acids long. The V gene's germline CDR1 is SGDLS and CDR2 YYNGEE. The DNA for the CDR3 is TGTGCCAGCAGCGTAGCTGGGGGGTCCCAAGAGACCCAGTACTTC. Amino acids: CASSVAGGSQETQYF.

The V and J genes are TRBV18 and TRBJ1-4; D call uncertain. This CDR3 has 12 amino acids. Trimming shortened V by 3 bases and J by 8 bases, and 7 bases separated the two germline ends. Germline V gene sequence: CDR1 KGHSH, CDR2 LQKENI. CDR3 sequence reads: CASSPGPEKLFF. The CDR3 bases are TGTGCCAGCTCACCGGGCCCGGAAAAACTGTTTTTT.

This clonotype came up a few times. This rearrangement joins TRBV6-5 to TRBJ2-7; D might be TRBD1 (6 bases). From germline, CDR1 is MNHEY and CDR2 SVGAGI. The CDR3 extends over 15 amino acids. V was trimmed by 0 bases and J by 4 bases, leaving 13 bases between them. The CDR3 is CASSYSRDGTYEQYF. CDR3 coding DNA: TGTGCCAGCAGTTACTCTAGGGACGGGACATACGAGCAGTACTTC.

This chain's CDR3 is CATSGGPEQFF. The CDR3, as DNA: TGTGCCACCAGCGGGGGGCCTGAGCAGTTCTTC. This sequence joins TRBV15 and TRBJ2-1; either TRBD1 or TRBD2 may fit D (6 bases each). This CDR3 spans 11 amino acids. The germline V and J ends were trimmed by 5 bases and 9 bases, with 8 bases remaining between them. Germline CDR1 is LNHNV and CDR2 is YYDKDF (reference sequence).

This clonotype was seen a handful of times. The chain couples TRBV12-3 or TRBV12-4 to TRBJ2-3; TRBD1 matches at 9 bases. The CDR3 extends over 16 amino acids. V lost 6 bases, J lost 2 bases, and 9 bases stayed unmatched. CDR3 loop: CASRPSRDRVTDTQYF. Here the CDR3 DNA reads TGTGCCAGCAGACCTTCCCGGGACAGGGTCACAGATACGCAGTATTTT.

This sequence joins TRBV4-2 and TRBJ2-3, with 7 bases that match TRBD2. V was pared by 3 bases and J by 6 bases, with 6 bases of the junction left unmatched. This CDR3 region has 14 residues. CDR1 LGHNA and CDR2 YNFKEQ come from the germline V gene. CDR3 region: CASSQTAGRDTQYF. The CDR3 nucleotides are TGTGCCAGCAGCCAGACAGCGGGAAGGGATACGCAGTATTTT.

This chain links TRBV20-1 with TRBJ2-4; the D gene is possibly TRBD1 (6 bases). V lost 1 base to trimming and J lost 7 bases, with 14 bases between them. From germline, CDR1 is DFQATT and CDR2 SNEGSKA (reference sequence). This CDR3 is built from 14 residues. CDR3 amino acids: CSARAQGWYNIQYF. In DNA form, the CDR3 reads TGCAGTGCTAGAGCTCAGGGGTGGTACAACATTCAGTACTTC.

The V and J genes are TRBV5-1 and TRBJ1-1; TRBD1 might be the D (6 bases). Between the trimmed V and J ends, which lost 3 bases and 3 bases, there was a span of 15 bases. The CDR3 spans 15 residues. CDR1 is SGHRS and CDR2 is YFSETQ in the germline V gene. CDR3 DNA sequence: TGCGCCAGCAGCTACACAGGGAAAAGGGACACTGAAGCTTTCTTT. Protein product: CASSYTGKRDTEAFF.

The chain is built from TRBV27 and TRBJ2-7; no firm D call. Germline V gene lookup returns CDR1 MNHEY and CDR2 SMNVEV (reference sequence). V was cut by 6 bases and J by 6 bases, with 12 bases left in between. The CDR3 is made up of 12 amino acids. CDR3 protein: CASRATGSEQYF. CDR3 sequence (DNA): TGTGCCAGCAGGGCTACTGGTTCCGAGCAGTACTTC.

The chain is built from TRBV15 and TRBJ2-1; D gene uncertain. Germline V gene lookup returns CDR1 LNHNV and CDR2 YYDKDF (reference sequence). With 0 bases removed from V and 6 bases from J, the gap between germline ends came to 6 bases. This CDR3 contains 13 residues. This CDR3 is CATSRDLGNEQFF. CDR3 nucleotides: TGTGCCACCAGCAGAGATCTGGGCAATGAGCAGTTCTTC.

This clonotype appeared a few times. V gene TRBV4-1 combines with J gene TRBJ2-1; a weak D match, TRBD1 (6 bases). V was cut by 0 bases and J by 3 bases, with 9 bases left in between. Germline V gives CDR1 MGHRA, CDR2 YSYEKL. The CDR3 is 15 residues long. The CDR3 loop reads CASSQDRTDYNEQFF. The CDR3 coding sequence is TGCGCCAGCAGCCAAGATCGGACAGACTACAATGAGCAGTTCTTC.

This clonotype was counted a few times. The chain combines TRBV29-1 with TRBJ1-2; no clear D. V was pared by 8 bases and J by 1 base, with 14 bases between. From germline, CDR1 is SQVTM and CDR2 ANQGSEA. The CDR3 length is 13 residues. The CDR3, as DNA: TGCAGCACTTTGATAGGGATTAACTATGGCTACACCTTC. Its protein is CSTLIGINYGYTF.

The genes are TRBV29-1 and TRBJ2-5; 7 bases line up with TRBD1. The V gene's germline CDR1 is SQVTM and CDR2 ANQGSEA. The CDR3 has 13 amino acids. V dropped 7 bases and J dropped 2; count of bases not matched to a gene: 7. The CDR3 here is CSAPSGGQETQYF. CDR3 sequence (DNA): TGCAGCGCCCCATCAGGGGGTCAAGAGACCCAGTACTTC.

This chain connects TRBV29-1 to TRBJ1-1; TRBD1 aligns across 8 bases. This CDR3 has 12 amino acids. Per the germline V gene, CDR1 is SQVTM and CDR2 is ANQGSEA. Trimming removed 7 bases from V and 7 bases from J; junction bases left unmatched: 8. Here the CDR3 DNA reads TGCAGCGCCCCGACAGGGGTTGGTGAAGCTTTCTTT. Its protein is CSAPTGVGEAFF.

This clonotype has only a few counts. This chain uses TRBV29-1 with TRBJ2-1; weak D call: TRBD2 (5 bases). CDR1 and CDR2 from the germline V gene are SQVTM and ANQGSEA. The CDR3 loop spans 11 amino acids. V was shortened by 0 bases and J by 12 bases, with 9 bases between the two germline ends. CDR3 coding DNA: TGCAGCGTTGAAGACGCCGGAGGGCAGTTCTTC. This codes for CSVEDAGGQFF.

This clonotype appeared a few times. This chain links TRBV29-1 with TRBJ1-5; D is unclear. Germline V lookup: CDR1 SQVTM, CDR2 ANQGSEA. The germline V and J ends were trimmed by 7 bases and 2 bases, with 9 bases remaining between them. The CDR3 consists of 12 residues. For the CDR3, the DNA is TGCAGCGCGAAGGAAGGCAATCAGCCCCAGCATTTT. Encoded protein: CSAKEGNQPQHF.

This clonotype was seen only a few times. This chain links TRBV29-1 with TRBJ1-4, with D unclear. V shed 4 bases and J shed 4 bases, with 13 bases lying between them. This CDR3 spans 14 amino acids. CDR1 SQVTM and CDR2 ANQGSEA come from the germline V gene. The DNA for the CDR3 is TGCAGCGTTGCGGACCGAGTCTATAATGAAAAACTGTTTTTT. Its translation is CSVADRVYNEKLFF.

V is TRBV30 and J is TRBJ1-1, with 8 nucleotides matching TRBD1. The V gene end was trimmed by 0 bases and the J gene end by 6 bases; junction bases not matched to a gene: 15. CDR1 and CDR2 (germline): GTSNPN, SVGIG (reference sequence). The CDR3 extends over 17 amino acids. In nucleotides, the CDR3 is TGTGCCTGGAGTGTACGAGGGACAGGTGGGCCAAGGGCTGAAGCTTTCTTT. Translation gives CAWSVRGTGGPRAEAFF. The full variable domain, its missing parts supplied by reference TRBV30 and TRBJ1-1, is SQTIHQWPATLVQPVGSPLSLECTVEGTSNPNLYWYRQAAGRGLQLLFYSVGIGQISSEVPQNLSASRPQDRQFILSSKKLLLSDSGFYLCAWSVRGTGGPRAEAFFGQGTRLTVV.

V is TRBV7-2 and J is TRBJ2-5, with 7 bases aligning to TRBD2. Germline V CDR1 and CDR2: SGHTA, FQGNSA. V lost 6 bases, J lost 1 base, and 8 bases stayed unmatched. This CDR3 comprises 15 residues. The CDR3 coding sequence is TGTGCCAGCAGGGGGAAAGGGACTATCCAAGAGACCCAGTACTTC. Protein sequence: CASRGKGTIQETQYF. Full variable domain (rest looked up from reference TRBV7-2 and TRBJ2-5): GAGVSQSPSNKVTEKGKDVELRCDPISGHTALYWYRQSLGQGLEFLIYFQGNSAPDKSGLPSDRFSAERTGGSVSTLTIQRTQQEDSAVYLCASRGKGTIQETQYFGPGTRLLVL.